A single sample is the source of the 14 T cell receptor beta chains below, sequenced in a study of T cells in Graves' hyperthyroidism and ophthalmopathy. Template material for amplifying TCR beta CDR3 regions consisted of RNA transcripts. Initially, a first-round RT-PCR of the TCR CDR3 employed the HTBI primer set. TCRdb reprocessed the multiplex PCR reads with MiXCR, giving one entry per CDR3 protein. The table lists approximately 610,000 distinct CDR3 sequences, 14% to 15% of them singletons. The sample comprised blood. Receptors originate from a woman aged 40-49 years with Graves' ophthalmopathy.

This clonotype was counted ten times or more. This sequence joins TRBV2 and TRBJ2-7; TRBD1 agrees at 8 bases. CDR1 is SNHLY and CDR2 is FYNNEI in the germline V gene. J was trimmed by 13 bases and V by 5 bases; bases with no gene match: 16. The CDR3 consists of 14 residues. This CDR3 is CASSTEYSGGASYF. CDR3 DNA sequence: TGTGCCAGCAGTACCGAATACTCAGGGGGCGCGAGTTACTTC.

This clonotype was observed at least ten times. The chain joins TRBV6-2 or TRBV6-3 to TRBJ2-7; D is possibly TRBD2 (6 bases). This CDR3 is 14 amino acids long. Germline V gene data show CDR1 as MNHEY and CDR2 as SVGEGT. Trimming left V 2 bases short and J 6 bases short, with 14 bases between. The CDR3 nucleotides are TGTGCCAGCAGTTACGTGGGAGGCACCCGCGAGCAGTACTTC. Amino acid sequence: CASSYVGGTREQYF.

This clonotype appeared many times. The chain recombines TRBV28 with TRBJ2-3, with D maybe TRBD2 (5 bases). The CDR3 contains 16 residues. Trimming stripped 2 bases from V and 5 bases from J, with 17 bases between. Germline lookup yields CDR1 MDHEN and CDR2 SYDVKM. The CDR3 reads CASSLQSGLPEDTQYF. Here the CDR3 DNA reads TGTGCCAGCAGTTTACAGAGCGGATTGCCTGAAGATACGCAGTATTTT.

The V gene is TRBV27, the J gene TRBJ1-2; 7 nucleotides line up with TRBD1. The J segment lost 3 bases and the V segment lost 5 bases, leaving 15 bases of the junction unmatched. This CDR3 is built from 17 residues. From germline, CDR1 is MNHEY and CDR2 SMNVEV (reference sequence). The CDR3 is CASSPGLQGDGDYGYTF. The CDR3 DNA follows: TGTGCCAGCAGTCCCGGACTCCAGGGGGACGGTGACTATGGCTACACCTTC.

A single count supports this clonotype. Since a much larger clone is just one base distant, this may be a read error. The genes are TRBV6-5 and TRBJ2-5, with D possibly matching TRBD2 (6 bases). This CDR3 contains 12 residues. Germline CDR1 is MNHEY and CDR2 is SVGAGI. The CDR3 DNA follows: TGTGGCACCGCTAGCGCGGGGGAGACCCAGTACTTC. Translated: CGTASAGETQYF.

In this sample, this clonotype turned up many times. The V call is TRBV11-3, the J call TRBJ1-5; D perhaps matches TRBD1 (5 bases). The CDR3 is 14 amino acids. Trimming shortened V by 6 bases and J by 2 bases, and 11 bases separated the two germline ends. Germline assignment: CDR1 SGHNT and CDR2 YENEEA. CDR3 DNA: TGTGCCAGCAGTGAGGGGTTTGGCAATCAGCCCCAGCATTTT. Its protein is CASSEGFGNQPQHF.

This clonotype showed up many times. The V call is TRBV6-1, the J call TRBJ2-7; D not resolved. CDR3 length: 13 residues. Germline loops: CDR1 MNHNS, CDR2 SASEGT. Trimming left V 6 bases short and J 0 bases short, with 9 bases between. CDR3 coding DNA: TGTGCCAGCAGACCCGGAGACTCCTACGAGCAGTACTTC. This encodes CASRPGDSYEQYF.

This clonotype was seen repeatedly, ten times or more. V and J are TRBV2 and TRBJ1-5; 7 bases map to TRBD1. With 3 bases clipped from V and 4 bases from J, the junction kept 6 bases outside the gene matches. Germline lookup yields CDR1 SNHLY and CDR2 FYNNEI. The CDR3 spans 15 residues. For the CDR3, the DNA is TGTGCCAGCAGTGACAGGGGGTCAGGGAATCAGCCCCAGCATTTT. The encoded protein is CASSDRGSGNQPQHF.

The V gene is TRBV9, the J gene TRBJ2-2; 11 bases map to TRBD1. After removal of 5 bases from V and 6 bases from J, the junction contained 12 bases not matched to a gene. From germline, CDR1 is SGDLS and CDR2 YYNGEE. The CDR3 has 17 amino acids. The CDR3 nucleotides read TGTGCCAGCAGGGCTGGGACAGGGGGTTTTTTTGCCGGGGAGCTGTTTTTT. It codes for CASRAGTGGFFAGELFF.

This clonotype has ten or more counts. The chain combines TRBV19 with TRBJ1-1; TRBD1 matches at 10 bases. Germline values: CDR1 LNHDA, CDR2 SQIVND (reference sequence). After removal of 7 bases from V and 5 bases from J, the junction contained 13 bases not matched to a gene. The CDR3 is made up of 16 amino acids. CDR3 coding DNA: TGTGCCAGTACCAAGACGGACAGGGGGTATGAAACTGAAGCTTTCTTT. Protein sequence: CASTKTDRGYETEAFF. The full variable domain, its missing parts supplied by reference TRBV19 and TRBJ1-1, is DGGITQSPKYLFRKEGQNVTLSCEQNLNHDAMYWYRQDPGQGLRLIYYSQIVNDFQKGDIAEGYSVSREKKESFPLTVTSAQKNPTAFYLCASTKTDRGYETEAFFGQGTRLTVV.

This clonotype was counted many times. The chain combines TRBV7-2 with TRBJ2-7; 9 bases map to TRBD1. Germline V lookup: CDR1 SGHTA, CDR2 FQGNSA. The CDR3 has 15 amino acids. V shed 5 bases, J shed 6 bases, and the junction held 11 bases outside the gene matches. The CDR3 nucleotides read TGTGCCAGCAGCCCGGGACAGGGTCGGGGGCTCGAGCAGTACTTC. Amino acid sequence: CASSPGQGRGLEQYF.

This clonotype has only a few counts. The genes are TRBV18 and TRBJ1-1, with a weak D call TRBD1 (5 bases). This CDR3 is 14 amino acids long. CDR1 and CDR2 (germline): KGHSH, LQKENI. The V and J ends lost 2 bases and 2 bases respectively, with 9 bases between them. The CDR3 nucleotides read TGTGCCAGCTCACCAAGGCGGGACAACACTGAAGCTTTCTTT. Translated, it gives CASSPRRDNTEAFF.

This clonotype was seen repeatedly, ten times or more. This rearrangement joins TRBV29-1 to TRBJ2-5; D remains unclear. Looked up from germline, CDR1 is SQVTM and CDR2 is ANQGSEA. This CDR3 contains 12 residues. Trimming pared 3 bases from V and 4 bases from J, leaving 9 bases between. The CDR3 DNA reads TGCAGCGTTGACCCGAACGGAGAGACCCAGTACTTC. It specifies CSVDPNGETQYF.

This clonotype has more than one count but fewer than ten. The chain uses TRBV6-1 and TRBJ2-5; no clear D. This CDR3 has 14 amino acids. Germline values: CDR1 MNHNS, CDR2 SASEGT. V lost 2 bases to trimming and J lost 3 bases, with 10 bases between them. In DNA form, the CDR3 reads TGTGCCAGCAGTGAATTGAATAGAAAAGAGACCCAGTACTTC. Translated: CASSELNRKETQYF.